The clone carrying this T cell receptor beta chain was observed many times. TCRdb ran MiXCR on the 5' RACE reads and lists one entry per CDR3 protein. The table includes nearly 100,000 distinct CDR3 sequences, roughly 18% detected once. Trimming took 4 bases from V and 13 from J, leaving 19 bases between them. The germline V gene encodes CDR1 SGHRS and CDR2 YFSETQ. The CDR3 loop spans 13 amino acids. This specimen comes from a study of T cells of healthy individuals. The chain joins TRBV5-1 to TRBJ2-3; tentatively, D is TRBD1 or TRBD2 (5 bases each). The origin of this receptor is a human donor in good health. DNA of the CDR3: TGCGCCAGCAGCCCTGGGACGGTGGACCCTAAGTATTTT. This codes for CASSPGTVDPKYF.